A selection of T cell receptor beta chains follows, all from one sample in a study of blood T cell repertoires in COVID-19. This table comes from immunoSEQ multiplex PCR, and its TCRdb copy is limited to in-frame clones, with some not included. The sample consists of nearly 45,000 clones, roughly 80% of them appearing once. Material: peripheral blood. The receptors were sampled from a man between 65 and 79 years old with acute or convalescent COVID-19. Both conserved end residues are trimmed from each CDR3. The order of the fields is V gene, J gene, CDR3 protein.

V: TRBV7-2
J: TRBJ2-5
CDR3: ASRHTSSTETQY

V: TRBV9
J: TRBJ2-2
CDR3: ASSPWTGRTGELF

V: TRBV5-1
J: TRBJ2-5
CDR3: ASSIGTGGRETQY

V: TRBV9
J: TRBJ1-2
CDR3: ASSRDRGLIEGYT

V: TRBV2
J: TRBJ2-5
CDR3: ASRRGGGGQETQY

V: TRBV5-4
J: TRBJ1-1
CDR3: ASSRGTEDTEAF

V: TRBV27
J: TRBJ2-3
CDR3: ASSPRGGRGTDTQY

V: TRBV7-9
J: TRBJ1-2
CDR3: AGHPVVTGYT

V: TRBV11-1
J: TRBJ1-2
CDR3: ASSSTGTLNYGYT

V: TRBV19
J: TRBJ1-6
CDR3: ASSGTGGMNNSPLH

V: TRBV5-1
J: TRBJ1-1
CDR3: ASSRTGGGSNTEAF

V: TRBV13
J: TRBJ1-3
CDR3: ASSQPGQGSSGNTIY

V: TRBV9
J: TRBJ2-7
CDR3: ASSPTDRGGSEQY

V: TRBV5-8
J: TRBJ1-4
CDR3: ASSHGRTGINEKLF

V: TRBV7-2
J: TRBJ2-7
CDR3: ASSQAGGFSRYEQY

V: TRBV4-3
J: TRBJ1-1
CDR3: ASSQGDLISEAF

V: TRBV19
J: TRBJ2-2
CDR3: ASTLSRAAGELF

V: TRBV10-2
J: TRBJ2-1
CDR3: ASGRQQATWEQF

V: TRBV7-2
J: TRBJ1-5
CDR3: ASSQRQGRQPQH

V: TRBV7-2
J: TRBJ1-1
CDR3: ATNPPRVNTEAF

V: TRBV5-6
J: TRBJ2-5
CDR3: ASSQTSGGAWGTQY

V: TRBV7-2
J: TRBJ1-1
CDR3: ASSSTQGSHHTEAF

V: TRBV9
J: TRBJ2-2
CDR3: ASSVTSGGNRGTGELF

V: TRBV5-8
J: TRBJ1-2
CDR3: ASSLMGQGGYGYT

V: TRBV6-6
J: TRBJ1-4
CDR3: ASSLVTQGSFAREKLF

V: TRBV27
J: TRBJ1-3
CDR3: ASVKWRAHSGNTIY

V: TRBV5-6
J: TRBJ1-1
CDR3: ASSLNREAF

V: TRBV27
J: TRBJ1-1
CDR3: ASSFTGNTEAF

V: TRBV19
J: TRBJ1-2
CDR3: ASSGIRYGGNYGYT

V: TRBV12-3/TRBV12-4
J: TRBJ1-5
CDR3: ASSLTANQPQH

V: TRBV27
J: TRBJ1-4
CDR3: ASSLYSGGVREKLF

V: TRBV7-8
J: TRBJ1-1
CDR3: ASSLGVPGDLMNTEAF

V: TRBV19
J: TRBJ1-5
CDR3: ASSELDRGSNQPQH

V: TRBV19
J: TRBJ2-7
CDR3: ASSKLGQGVHEQY

V: TRBV28
J: TRBJ1-1
CDR3: ASSPRQGRNTEAF

V: TRBV5-1
J: TRBJ1-2
CDR3: ASSLEGQIHGYT

V: TRBV6-5
J: TRBJ1-4
CDR3: ASSSPGQVNEKLF

V: TRBV4-1
J: TRBJ1-4
CDR3: ASSQGAGSSPGTGGREKLF

V: TRBV6-6
J: TRBJ1-4
CDR3: ASSPGSGATNEKLF

V: TRBV28
J: TRBJ1-2
CDR3: ASSPPGTGDGYT

V: TRBV4-2
J: TRBJ1-1
CDR3: ASSQDRTGLRDTEAF

V: TRBV5-1
J: TRBJ2-3
CDR3: ARSRAGAGGPDTQY

V: TRBV6-2/TRBV6-3
J: TRBJ1-2
CDR3: ASSYRDRVVIDGYT

V: TRBV10-3
J: TRBJ1-1
CDR3: AISEQVTEAF

V: TRBV19
J: TRBJ2-5
CDR3: ASQRDTNQETQY